The source of this TCR beta chain is a study of shared clonotypes between healthy human individuals. Terminally differentiated effector memory CD45RA+ cells were excluded by CCR7 positive selection of CD45RO-negative cells. The CDR3 has 14 residues. CDR1 and CDR2 (germline): MNHEY, SVGAGI. V lost 1 base and J lost 0, with 6 bases in between. General observations from the study: Generation probability values for non-shared clonotypes were lower than those for clonotypes shared by all four donors. Estimated richness values were generally larger in naive subsets than in memory subsets.

Sorted-subset replicate PCR reactions were performed with about 200 ng DNA, corresponding to tens of thousands of T cell genomes. In the source study's methods: Junction-only sequences without quality scores came from ImmunoSEQ, so filtering differed. Assay used: immunoSEQ multiplex PCR; TCRdb lists only in-frame clones, some missing. V, J and clone size are those of that table, while D and trimming were read from the DNA. The sample contains millions of clones, about 95% of which appear only once. For this clone: Its antigen remains unidentified. Other DNA sequences in this sample translate to the same CDR3.

The clonotype was recovered from a man younger than 35 in good health. Sample: naive CD8+ T cells sorted from blood. The V gene is TRBV6-5, the J gene TRBJ1-1; no clear D. The CDR3 DNA reads TGTGCCAGCAGTTACTACTCCCTGAACACTGAAGCTTTCTTT. Protein sequence: CASSYYSLNTEAFF.